This T cell receptor (beta chain) is from a study of cytomegalovirus exposure and HLA in healthy donors. The ends were cut back, 5 bases at V and 0 bases at J, with 8 bases in the middle. The CDR3 length is 14 residues. Germline V CDR1 and CDR2: MNHNS, SASEGT. Assay used: immunoSEQ multiplex PCR; TCRdb lists only in-frame clones, some missing. The sample holds about 220,000 clones, approximately 90% seen once. This clone is a singleton in its sample. This TCR was sampled from a woman younger than 35 in good health and CMV-seronegative. The J gene is TRBJ1-3, the V gene TRBV6-1, with a weak D call TRBD1 (5 bases). Sequenced sample: PBMCs. The CDR3 DNA is TGTGCCAGCAGTCCCAGGGACTCTGGAAACACCATATATTTT. This codes for CASSPRDSGNTIYF.